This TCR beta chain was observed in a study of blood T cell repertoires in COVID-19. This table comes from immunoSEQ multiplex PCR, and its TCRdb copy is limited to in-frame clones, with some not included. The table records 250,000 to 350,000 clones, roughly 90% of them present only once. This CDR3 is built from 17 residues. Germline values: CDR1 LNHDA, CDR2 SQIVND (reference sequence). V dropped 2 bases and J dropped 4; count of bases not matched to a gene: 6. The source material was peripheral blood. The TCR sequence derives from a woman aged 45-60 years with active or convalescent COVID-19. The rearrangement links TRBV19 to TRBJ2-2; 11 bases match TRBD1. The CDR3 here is CASSIFRDRGFTGELFF. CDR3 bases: TGTGCCAGTAGTATATTTCGGGACAGGGGGTTCACCGGGGAGCTGTTTTTT.